This T cell receptor (beta chain) is drawn from a study of blood T cell repertoires in COVID-19 (dated by TCRdb to 2018 to 2020). Study-level background: Samples covering the acute and convalescent phases of COVID-19 were provided by collaborators in the United States, Italy and Spain. The prospective study material was composed of cDNA or gDNA derived from T cells, B-cell-depleted T cells, or PBMCs. Subjects who had been exposed to COVID-19, were actively infected with it, or had recovered from it provided the deeply sampled blood TCRbeta repertoires that made up the dataset. The repertoires were made available in a free public database intended to serve as a resource for research on the immune response to SARS-CoV-2. Samples were obtained from the ongoing ImmuneRACE study (first 160 participants) and from some 1,300 subjects provided by 6 global collaborators. Nearly every sample came with metadata listing a de-identified subject ID, COVID-19 status, age in years and sex. Where HLA class I and class II types were available, the types were taken from metadata supplied by the sample provider, not from assay-based typing.

The paper's findings and limits, for the study overall: Clinical and demographic metadata were provided uncurated, with the amount varying by source and participant.

TCRbeta CDR3 regions were amplified from genomic DNA by means of the immunoSEQ Assay, a bias-controlled multiplex PCR. The original methods were these. Within the assay, amplification of reference gene primers was used to estimate how many nucleated cells each sample contained. Sequence reads were collapsed and filtered to measure the absolute abundance of every unique TCRbeta CDR3 rearrangement. For each sample, productive Simpson clonality was calculated by taking the square root of Simpson's diversity index across productive rearrangements. As stored in TCRdb, this immuneACCESS dataset retains in-frame rearrangements with V and J assigned. A fraction of the clones does not appear; measured against another copy, unresolved V genes explain less than half of the discrepancy, and the remainder lacks a known reason. V, J and clone size are taken as reported in that table, and D and trimming were inferred from the DNA itself. The sample profile shows roughly 150,000 clones; 70% to 90% of them were found once. In total, the top ten clones hold more than 5% of the sample.

From a lookup of the germline V gene (reference sequence), CDR1 and CDR2 are LNHNV and YYDKDF. Compared with germline, V lacks 0 bases and J lacks 9 bases; bases without a gene match: 7. The CDR3 contains 14 residues, cysteine and phenylalanine counted. Just the 42-base CDR3 DNA is kept, in frame starting at base 1. The collaborating institutions used their own protocols to collect whole blood in K2EDTA tubes. For TCRbeta analysis, collaborators shipped samples as frozen whole blood, isolated PBMCs, or DNA extracted from either of those sample types. About this clone: Its cognate antigen has yet to be identified. Qualities for individual bases were not recorded, and no much larger clone is one base off.

Recombination linked TRBV15 to TRBJ1-2; 7 nucleotides in the junction match TRBD1. The sample was peripheral blood. The receptor was isolated from a human donor in a cohort sampled during active COVID-19. The CDR3 in this case is CATSRDKGAESYTF. DNA sequence: TGTGCCACCAGCAGAGATAAGGGGGCTGAGAGCTACACCTTC.